This is a list of T cell receptor beta chains from one sample in a study of cytomegalovirus exposure and HLA in healthy donors. TCRdb's table, derived via immunoSEQ multiplex PCR, lists solely in-frame clones and lacks some. The table shows 150,000 to 200,000 clones, with 75% to 80% occurring only once. Sequenced: PBMCs. Receptors originate from a middle-aged man in good health and CMV-seropositive. Both conserved end residues are part of each CDR3. Each record gives: V gene, clone size, J gene, D gene, CDR3 protein, CDR3 DNA. The D gene is left open where the match is weak. Clone size is not always given. Where it is, it says once, few, many or a class for expanded clones.

v_gene: TRBV6-5
abundance: -
j_gene: TRBJ1-1
d_gene: TRBD1
CDR3aa: CASNPPDRGNTEAFF
CDR3nt: TGTGCCAGCAACCCACCGGACAGGGGAAACACTGAAGCTTTCTTT

v_gene: TRBV28
abundance: once
j_gene: TRBJ1-3
d_gene: -
CDR3aa: CASSFLGSGNTIYF
CDR3nt: TGTGCCAGCAGTTTCCTCGGGTCTGGAAACACCATATATTTT

v_gene: TRBV4-1
abundance: -
j_gene: TRBJ2-1
d_gene: -
CDR3aa: CASSQEPSTMVEQFF
CDR3nt: TGCGCCAGCAGCCAAGAACCCAGTACAATGGTTGAGCAGTTCTTC

v_gene: TRBV19
abundance: -
j_gene: TRBJ2-1
d_gene: TRBD2
CDR3aa: CASRSSGESSYNEQFF
CDR3nt: TGTGCCAGTAGGAGTAGCGGGGAGAGCTCCTACAATGAGCAGTTCTTC

v_gene: TRBV20-1
abundance: -
j_gene: TRBJ1-2
d_gene: -
CDR3aa: CSASSFFF
CDR3nt: TGCAGTGCTTCCTCTTTCTTCTTC

v_gene: TRBV27
abundance: -
j_gene: TRBJ2-7
d_gene: -
CDR3aa: CASSLGQIYEQYF
CDR3nt: TGTGCCAGCAGTCTAGGACAGATTTACGAGCAGTACTTC

v_gene: TRBV7-9
abundance: -
j_gene: TRBJ1-2
d_gene: -
CDR3aa: CASSLQGRDGYTF
CDR3nt: TGTGCCAGCAGCTTACAGGGAAGGGATGGCTACACCTTC

v_gene: TRBV28
abundance: -
j_gene: TRBJ1-6
d_gene: TRBD1
CDR3aa: CASSLTMGQRNNSPLHF
CDR3nt: TGTGCCAGCAGTTTAACCATGGGACAGCGAAATAATTCACCCCTCCACTTT

v_gene: TRBV14
abundance: -
j_gene: TRBJ1-2
d_gene: -
CDR3aa: CASSPGHPNYGYTF
CDR3nt: TGTGCCAGCAGTCCAGGACACCCGAACTATGGCTACACCTTC

v_gene: TRBV5-1
abundance: -
j_gene: TRBJ1-4
d_gene: -
CDR3aa: CASSLARATGEKLFF
CDR3nt: TGCGCCAGCAGCTTGGCTCGGGCGACGGGGGAAAAACTGTTTTTT

v_gene: TRBV7-3
abundance: -
j_gene: TRBJ2-2
d_gene: -
CDR3aa: CASSLLGGPNGELFF
CDR3nt: TGTGCCAGCAGCTTACTCGGGGGGCCGAACGGGGAGCTGTTTTTT

v_gene: TRBV7-9
abundance: -
j_gene: TRBJ2-7
d_gene: TRBD2
CDR3aa: CASSRSGGSYEQYF
CDR3nt: TGTGCCAGCAGCCGTAGCGGGGGGTCCTACGAGCAGTACTTC

v_gene: TRBV4-2
abundance: -
j_gene: TRBJ1-5
d_gene: -
CDR3aa: CASSHGQLSNQPQHF
CDR3nt: TGTGCCAGCAGCCATGGACAGCTTTCCAATCAGCCCCAGCATTTT

v_gene: TRBV4-1
abundance: once
j_gene: TRBJ1-5
d_gene: -
CDR3aa: CASSQVEQGGQPQHF
CDR3nt: TGCGCCAGCAGCCAAGTGGAACAGGGCGGTCAGCCCCAGCATTTT

v_gene: TRBV15
abundance: -
j_gene: TRBJ1-1
d_gene: TRBD1
CDR3aa: CATSSLGQGAATEAFF
CDR3nt: TGTGCCACCAGCAGCCTTGGACAGGGGGCGGCGACTGAAGCTTTCTTT

v_gene: TRBV5-4
abundance: -
j_gene: TRBJ2-7
d_gene: TRBD1
CDR3aa: CASSSYRDRSYEQYF
CDR3nt: TGTGCCAGCAGCTCGTACCGGGACAGGTCCTACGAGCAGTACTTC

v_gene: TRBV7-8
abundance: -
j_gene: TRBJ1-6
d_gene: TRBD1
CDR3aa: CASSARQGEDSPLHF
CDR3nt: TGTGCCAGCAGCGCCAGACAGGGGGAGGATTCACCCCTCCACTTT

v_gene: TRBV5-1
abundance: once
j_gene: TRBJ1-2
d_gene: TRBD1
CDR3aa: CASSPQTTGIEGYTF
CDR3nt: TGCGCCAGCAGCCCCCAAACGACAGGGATAGAGGGCTACACCTTC

v_gene: TRBV28
abundance: -
j_gene: TRBJ1-6
d_gene: -
CDR3aa: CASSRDTYNSPLHF
CDR3nt: TGTGCCAGCAGTCGGGACACCTATAATTCACCCCTCCACTTT

v_gene: TRBV28
abundance: -
j_gene: TRBJ2-2
d_gene: -
CDR3aa: CASRQLHTGELFF
CDR3nt: TGTGCCAGCAGGCAACTCCACACCGGGGAGCTGTTTTTT

v_gene: TRBV5-6
abundance: -
j_gene: TRBJ2-3
d_gene: -
CDR3aa: CASSSYGGRDYTDTQYF
CDR3nt: TGTGCCAGCAGCTCCTATGGCGGTCGGGATTACACAGATACGCAGTATTTT

v_gene: TRBV19
abundance: -
j_gene: TRBJ1-4
d_gene: TRBD1
CDR3aa: CASSSTGGREKLFF
CDR3nt: TGTGCCAGTAGCTCGACAGGGGGTCGGGAAAAACTGTTTTTT

v_gene: TRBV5-4
abundance: -
j_gene: TRBJ1-6
d_gene: -
CDR3aa: CASSLAAGRENSPLHF
CDR3nt: TGTGCCAGCAGCTTGGCGGCGGGGAGGGAGAATTCACCCCTCCACTTT

v_gene: TRBV7-9
abundance: -
j_gene: TRBJ1-1
d_gene: -
CDR3aa: CASSPGTQNTEAFF
CDR3nt: TGTGCCAGCAGCCCTGGGACACAGAACACTGAAGCTTTCTTT

v_gene: TRBV5-1
abundance: -
j_gene: TRBJ1-5
d_gene: -
CDR3aa: CASSLWAGGSSNQPQHF
CDR3nt: TGCGCCAGCAGCTTGTGGGCAGGAGGGTCGAGCAATCAGCCCCAGCATTTT

v_gene: TRBV6-5
abundance: -
j_gene: TRBJ1-6
d_gene: TRBD1
CDR3aa: CASRGRDSYSPLHF
CDR3nt: TGTGCCAGCAGGGGCCGGGACAGTTATTCACCCCTCCACTTT

v_gene: TRBV18
abundance: -
j_gene: TRBJ1-3
d_gene: -
CDR3aa: CASSTLDSSGNTIYF
CDR3nt: TGTGCCAGCTCAACACTGGACAGCTCTGGAAACACCATATATTTT

v_gene: TRBV25-1
abundance: -
j_gene: TRBJ1-4
d_gene: TRBD1
CDR3aa: CASSGGQGAGGEKLFF
CDR3nt: TGTGCCAGCAGTGGGGGACAGGGGGCCGGCGGGGAAAAACTGTTTTTT

v_gene: TRBV19
abundance: -
j_gene: TRBJ2-5
d_gene: -
CDR3aa: CASSIAGYGETQYF
CDR3nt: TGTGCCAGTAGTATAGCCGGCTACGGGGAGACCCAGTACTTC

v_gene: TRBV7-3
abundance: once
j_gene: TRBJ1-1
d_gene: -
CDR3aa: CASSHRSGYEAFF
CDR3nt: TGTGCCAGCAGCCACCGGAGTGGGTATGAAGCTTTCTTT

v_gene: TRBV9
abundance: -
j_gene: TRBJ1-1
d_gene: TRBD1
CDR3aa: CASSVEGANTEAFF
CDR3nt: TGTGCCAGCAGCGTAGAGGGGGCGAACACTGAAGCTTTCTTT

v_gene: TRBV5-6
abundance: few
j_gene: TRBJ1-4
d_gene: TRBD1
CDR3aa: CASSLGTGDEKLFF
CDR3nt: TGTGCCAGCAGCCTCGGGACAGGGGATGAAAAACTGTTTTTT

v_gene: TRBV28
abundance: -
j_gene: TRBJ2-1
d_gene: -
CDR3aa: CASSPTLTVEQFF
CDR3nt: TGTGCCAGCAGTCCCACACTGACTGTTGAGCAGTTCTTC

v_gene: TRBV27
abundance: -
j_gene: TRBJ2-5
d_gene: -
CDR3aa: CASSPQDKKTTGILETQYF
CDR3nt: TGTGCCAGCAGCCCCCAAGACAAAAAGACAACAGGCATCCTGGAGACCCAGTACTTC

v_gene: TRBV11-2
abundance: -
j_gene: TRBJ2-1
d_gene: -
CDR3aa: CASSLIMGGLFYGDEQFF
CDR3nt: TGTGCCAGCAGCTTAATTATGGGGGGGCTATTTTATGGGGATGAGCAGTTCTTC

v_gene: TRBV4-3
abundance: few
j_gene: TRBJ1-1
d_gene: -
CDR3aa: CASSREGSTEAFF
CDR3nt: TGCGCCAGCAGCCGGGAGGGCTCCACTGAAGCTTTCTTT

v_gene: TRBV4-1
abundance: once
j_gene: TRBJ1-2
d_gene: TRBD1
CDR3aa: CAIRDRAVGYTF
CDR3nt: TGCGCCATCCGAGACAGGGCGGTTGGCTACACCTTC

v_gene: TRBV5-1
abundance: -
j_gene: TRBJ1-3
d_gene: TRBD1
CDR3aa: CASSTNRGPGNTIYF
CDR3nt: TGCGCCAGCAGCACGAACAGGGGGCCTGGAAACACCATATATTTT

v_gene: TRBV6-6
abundance: few
j_gene: TRBJ1-2
d_gene: TRBD1
CDR3aa: CASSYSDREDGYTF
CDR3nt: TGTGCCAGCAGTTACTCGGACAGGGAGGATGGCTACACCTTC

v_gene: TRBV6-5
abundance: -
j_gene: TRBJ1-5
d_gene: TRBD1
CDR3aa: CASSPGTGHNQPQHF
CDR3nt: TGTGCCAGCAGTCCCGGGACAGGTCACAATCAGCCCCAGCATTTT

v_gene: TRBV21-1
abundance: -
j_gene: TRBJ1-5
d_gene: -
CDR3aa: CASSKAGVRYSNQPQHF
CDR3nt: TGTGCCAGCAGCAAAGCCGGCGTGAGGTATAGCAATCAGCCCCAGCATTTT

v_gene: TRBV9
abundance: few
j_gene: TRBJ1-1
d_gene: TRBD1
CDR3aa: CASSLGQGKAFF
CDR3nt: TGTGCCAGCAGCTTGGGACAGGGAAAAGCTTTCTTT

v_gene: TRBV28
abundance: -
j_gene: TRBJ1-2
d_gene: -
CDR3aa: CASRDSSLNYGYTF
CDR3nt: TGTGCCAGCAGGGACAGTTCTCTTAACTATGGCTACACCTTC

v_gene: TRBV2
abundance: once
j_gene: TRBJ2-7
d_gene: -
CDR3aa: CASSILLRGISGYEQYF
CDR3nt: TGTGCCAGCAGCATACTGTTACGCGGGATTTCAGGCTACGAGCAGTACTTC

v_gene: TRBV7-6
abundance: -
j_gene: TRBJ1-5
d_gene: -
CDR3aa: CASSSRGGSGPQHF
CDR3nt: TGTGCCAGCAGCTCCCGGGGGGGGTCGGGGCCCCAGCATTTT

v_gene: TRBV6-5
abundance: -
j_gene: TRBJ1-2
d_gene: -
CDR3aa: CASSPIQRANYGYTF
CDR3nt: TGTGCCAGCAGCCCTATTCAACGTGCTAACTATGGCTACACCTTC

v_gene: TRBV7-8
abundance: -
j_gene: TRBJ2-6
d_gene: -
CDR3aa: CASSLMRQSGANVLTF
CDR3nt: TGTGCCAGCAGCTTAATGCGACAGTCTGGGGCCAACGTCCTGACTTTC

v_gene: TRBV6-1
abundance: -
j_gene: TRBJ1-2
d_gene: TRBD1
CDR3aa: CASRPGQIGYGYTF
CDR3nt: TGTGCCAGCAGACCGGGACAGATTGGCTATGGCTACACCTTC

v_gene: TRBV10-3
abundance: -
j_gene: TRBJ2-3
d_gene: -
CDR3aa: CAIRDSVGDTQYF
CDR3nt: TGTGCCATCAGGGACAGTGTGGGAGATACGCAGTATTTT

v_gene: TRBV6-6
abundance: -
j_gene: TRBJ1-1
d_gene: -
CDR3aa: CASRLTGLYMNTEAFF
CDR3nt: TGTGCCAGCAGACTGACGGGACTCTACATGAACACTGAAGCTTTCTTT

v_gene: TRBV28
abundance: -
j_gene: TRBJ1-3
d_gene: TRBD1
CDR3aa: CASNPLLGTGGAGVDTIYF
CDR3nt: TGTGCCAGTAACCCCCTTTTAGGGACAGGGGGCGCAGGGGTTGACACCATATATTTT

v_gene: TRBV29-1
abundance: -
j_gene: TRBJ1-1
d_gene: -
CDR3aa: CSVVGQAMNTEAFF
CDR3nt: TGCAGCGTTGTAGGCCAGGCCATGAACACTGAAGCTTTCTTT

v_gene: TRBV14
abundance: -
j_gene: TRBJ1-2
d_gene: -
CDR3aa: CTSSPGYGYTF
CDR3nt: TGTACCAGCAGCCCCGGGTATGGCTACACCTTC

v_gene: TRBV18
abundance: -
j_gene: TRBJ2-1
d_gene: -
CDR3aa: CASSPPLGRGSFYNEQFF
CDR3nt: TGTGCCAGCTCACCACCGCTCGGCCGGGGGAGCTTCTACAATGAGCAGTTCTTC